These 2 T cell receptor beta chains were sequenced from one sample in a study of T cells in women clearing cervical HPV infection (dated 2018 in TCRdb). Library method: the immunoSEQ multiplex PCR assay. TCRdb mirrors the immuneACCESS table, restricted to in-frame sequences. Some clones are absent from its copies; in checked studies, under half trace to an unresolved V gene, and the reason for the others is unknown. The record for this sample contains approximately 18,000 clones. The ten largest clones capture roughly 10% of the sample. The material sequenced was blood buffy coat. The receptors derive from a woman between 18 and 70 years old with a cervical HPV16 infection that either progressed to CIN3+ or cleared (not recorded which).

A note on this clone: The read falls 3 residues short of the CDR3 end, and the missing part is taken from the germline J gene. V and J are TRBV4-1 and TRBJ1-4; a weak D match, TRBD1 (5 bases). This CDR3 region has 16 residues. The ends were cut back, 4 bases at V and 6 bases at J, with 18 bases in the middle. From germline, CDR1 is MGHRA and CDR2 YSYEKL. The covered CDR3 bases are TGCGCCAGCAGCCGATTTTCTTCCAGGGCCGATGAAAAA. It translates to CASSRFSSRADEK. The whole CDR3 sequence reads CASSRFSSRADEKLFF.

Regarding this clone: The missing CDR3 end, 3 residues past where the read stops, is filled in from the germline J gene. This chain connects TRBV6-2 or TRBV6-3 to TRBJ1-5; no clear D. V was clipped by 5 bases and J by 0 bases, with 11 bases between them. Per the germline V gene, CDR1 is MNHEY and CDR2 is SVGEGT. The CDR3 is 15 residues long. The CDR3 bases that were read are TGTGCCAGCAGTCCCCGGGTGGGTAGCAATCAGCCC. This sequence encodes CASSPRVGSNQP. The whole CDR3 sequence reads CASSPRVGSNQPQHF.